This TCR gamma chain was observed in a study of gamma-delta T cells after stem cell transplantation. TCRdb reanalyzed the RT-PCR reads using CATT. Altogether about 690 gamma-chain clones are present, 11% being singletons, with the ten largest covering approximately 40%. Germline V gene sequence: CDR1 GITISATS, CDR2 ISYDGTV (reference sequence). The CDR3 totals 17 residues. The J segment lost 7 bases and the V segment lost 3 bases, leaving 9 bases of the junction unmatched. Sequencing was performed on gamma-delta T cells. The J gene is TRGJP, the V gene TRGV9. This sequence originates from a human donor. It is not recorded whose cells these are; they may come from a transplant donor. The DNA for the CDR3 is TGTGCCTTGTGGGAGCCAACGGTGGAGTTGGGCAAAAAAATCAAGGTATTT. It specifies CALWEPTVELGKKIKVF.